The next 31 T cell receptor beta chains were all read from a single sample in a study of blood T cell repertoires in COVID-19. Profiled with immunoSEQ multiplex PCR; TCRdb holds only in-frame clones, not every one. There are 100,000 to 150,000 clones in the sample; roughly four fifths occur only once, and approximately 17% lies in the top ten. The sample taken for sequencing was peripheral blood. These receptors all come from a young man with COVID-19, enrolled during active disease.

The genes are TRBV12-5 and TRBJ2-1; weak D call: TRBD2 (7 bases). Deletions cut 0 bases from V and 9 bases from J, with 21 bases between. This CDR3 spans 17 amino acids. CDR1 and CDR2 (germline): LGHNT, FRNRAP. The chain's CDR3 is CASGLVQGRTGRGEQFF. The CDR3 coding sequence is TGTGCTAGTGGTTTGGTACAAGGACGAACAGGGAGGGGTGAGCAGTTCTTC.

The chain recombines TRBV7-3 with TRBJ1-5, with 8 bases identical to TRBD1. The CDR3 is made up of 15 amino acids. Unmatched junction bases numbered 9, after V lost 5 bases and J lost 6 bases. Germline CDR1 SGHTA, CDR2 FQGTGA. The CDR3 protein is CASSLRTGYSQPQHF. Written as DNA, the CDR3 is TGTGCCAGCAGCCTACGGACAGGGTATAGTCAGCCCCAGCATTTT.

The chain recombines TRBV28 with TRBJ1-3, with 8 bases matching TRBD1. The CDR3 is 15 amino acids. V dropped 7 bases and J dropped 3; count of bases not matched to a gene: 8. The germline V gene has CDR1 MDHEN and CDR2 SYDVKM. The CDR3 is CASIPTGEVGNTIYF. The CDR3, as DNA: TGTGCCAGCATCCCGACAGGGGAGGTTGGAAACACCATATATTTT.

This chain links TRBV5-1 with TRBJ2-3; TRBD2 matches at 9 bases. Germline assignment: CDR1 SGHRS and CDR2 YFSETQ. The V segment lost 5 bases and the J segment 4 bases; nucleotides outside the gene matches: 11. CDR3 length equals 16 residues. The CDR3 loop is CASSSSIAGVADTQYF. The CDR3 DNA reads TGCGCCAGCAGTTCCAGTATAGCGGGAGTTGCAGATACGCAGTATTTT.

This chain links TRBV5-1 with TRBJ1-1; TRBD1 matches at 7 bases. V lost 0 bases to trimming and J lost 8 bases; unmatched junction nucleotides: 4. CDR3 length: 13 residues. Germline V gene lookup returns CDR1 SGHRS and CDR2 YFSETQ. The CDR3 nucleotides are TGCGCCAGCAGCTTGGCCGCGGACAGGGAAGCTTTCTTT. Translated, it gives CASSLAADREAFF.

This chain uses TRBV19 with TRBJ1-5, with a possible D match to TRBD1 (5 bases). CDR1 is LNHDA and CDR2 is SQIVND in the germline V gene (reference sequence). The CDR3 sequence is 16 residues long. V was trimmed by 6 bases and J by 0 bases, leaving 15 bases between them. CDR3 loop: CASRISPGYSNQPQHF. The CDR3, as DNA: TGTGCCAGTAGAATAAGTCCAGGGTATAGCAATCAGCCCCAGCATTTT.

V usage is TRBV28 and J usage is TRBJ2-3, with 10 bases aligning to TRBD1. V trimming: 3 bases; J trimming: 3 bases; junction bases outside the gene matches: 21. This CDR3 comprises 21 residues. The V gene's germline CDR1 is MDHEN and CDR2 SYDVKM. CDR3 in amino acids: CASSFPRTLIWDRGETDTQYF. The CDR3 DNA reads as TGTGCCAGCAGTTTCCCCCGCACCTTAATATGGGACAGGGGAGAGACAGATACGCAGTATTTT.

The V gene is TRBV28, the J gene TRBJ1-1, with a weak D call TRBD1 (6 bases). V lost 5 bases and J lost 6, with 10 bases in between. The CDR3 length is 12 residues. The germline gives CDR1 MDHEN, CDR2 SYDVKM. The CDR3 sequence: CASSTGGPEAFF. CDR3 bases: TGTGCCAGCAGTACCGGGGGGCCTGAAGCTTTCTTT.

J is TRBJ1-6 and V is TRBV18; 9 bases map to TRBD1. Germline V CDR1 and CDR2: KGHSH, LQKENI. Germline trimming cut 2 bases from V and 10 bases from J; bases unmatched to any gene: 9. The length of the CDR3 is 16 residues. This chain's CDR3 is CASSPGDRVPDSPLHF. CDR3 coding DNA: TGTGCCAGCTCACCAGGGGACAGGGTCCCGGACTCACCCCTCCACTTT.

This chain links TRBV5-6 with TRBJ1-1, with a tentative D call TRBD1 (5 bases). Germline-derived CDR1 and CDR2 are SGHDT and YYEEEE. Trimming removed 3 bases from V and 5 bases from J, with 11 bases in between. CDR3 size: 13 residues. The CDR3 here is CASSYDGGTEAFF. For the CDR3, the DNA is TGTGCCAGCAGCTATGACGGGGGTACTGAAGCTTTCTTT.

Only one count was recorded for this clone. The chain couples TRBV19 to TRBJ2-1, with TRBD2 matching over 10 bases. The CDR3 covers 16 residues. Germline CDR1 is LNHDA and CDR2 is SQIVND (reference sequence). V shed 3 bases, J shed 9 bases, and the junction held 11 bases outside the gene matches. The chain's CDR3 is CASSINSGRWSGEQFF. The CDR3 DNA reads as TGTGCCAGTAGTATTAATAGCGGGAGGTGGTCGGGTGAGCAGTTCTTC.

The CDR3 sequence is CASSPTGLNYNEQFF. CDR3 nucleotide sequence: TGTGCCAGCAGCCCCACGGGACTAAATTACAATGAGCAGTTCTTC. J is TRBJ2-1 and V is TRBV6-5; 7 nucleotides match TRBD2. Looked up from germline, CDR1 is MNHEY and CDR2 is SVGAGI. The CDR3 sequence is 15 residues long. V lost 6 bases and J lost 4; bases outside the gene matches: 9.

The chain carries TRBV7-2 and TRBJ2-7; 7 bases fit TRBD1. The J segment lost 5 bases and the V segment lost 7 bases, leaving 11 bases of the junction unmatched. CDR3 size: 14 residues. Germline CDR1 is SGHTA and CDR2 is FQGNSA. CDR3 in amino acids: CASTPGTEAHEQYF. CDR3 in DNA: TGTGCCAGCACCCCCGGGACAGAAGCCCACGAGCAGTACTTC.

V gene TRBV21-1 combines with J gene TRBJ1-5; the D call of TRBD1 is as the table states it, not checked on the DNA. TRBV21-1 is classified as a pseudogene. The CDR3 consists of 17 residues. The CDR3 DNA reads TGTGCCAGCAGCAAAAGTAGGGACACTTATAGCAATCAGCCCCAGCATTTT. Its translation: CASSKSRDTYSNQPQHF.

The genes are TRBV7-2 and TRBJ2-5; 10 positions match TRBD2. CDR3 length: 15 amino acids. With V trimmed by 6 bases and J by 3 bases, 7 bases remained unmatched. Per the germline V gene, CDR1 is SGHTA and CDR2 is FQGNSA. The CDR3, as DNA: TGTGCCAGCAGTAGCGGGGGGAGAAGGGAAGAGACCCAGTACTTC. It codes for CASSSGGRREETQYF. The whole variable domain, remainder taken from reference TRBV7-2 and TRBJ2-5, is GAGVSQSPSNKVTEKGKDVELRCDPISGHTALYWYRQSLGQGLEFLIYFQGNSAPDKSGLPSDRFSAERTGGSVSTLTIQRTQQEDSAVYLCASSSGGRREETQYFGPGTRLLVL.

This CDR3 is CASSLDGRAFEAFF. The CDR3 DNA is TGCGCCAGCAGCTTGGATGGCAGGGCCTTCGAAGCTTTCTTT. The chain employs TRBV5-1 and TRBJ1-1, with TRBD1 as a possible D gene (5 bases). Looked up from germline, CDR1 is SGHRS and CDR2 is YFSETQ. Trimming shortened V by 0 bases and J by 8 bases, and 14 bases separated the two germline ends. The CDR3 covers 14 residues.

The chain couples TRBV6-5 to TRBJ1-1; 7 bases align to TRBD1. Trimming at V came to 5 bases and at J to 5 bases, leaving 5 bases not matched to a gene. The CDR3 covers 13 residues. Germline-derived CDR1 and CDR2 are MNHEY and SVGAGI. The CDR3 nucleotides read TGTGCCAGCAGTCGAACAGGGGAGACTGAAGCTTTCTTT. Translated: CASSRTGETEAFF.

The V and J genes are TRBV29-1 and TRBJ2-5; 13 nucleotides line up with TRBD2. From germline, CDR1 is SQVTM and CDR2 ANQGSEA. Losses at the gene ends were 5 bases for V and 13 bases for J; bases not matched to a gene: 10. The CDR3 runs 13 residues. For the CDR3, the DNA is TGCAGCGTTCGAGGGACTAGCGGGGCGACCTCGTACTTC. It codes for CSVRGTSGATSYF.

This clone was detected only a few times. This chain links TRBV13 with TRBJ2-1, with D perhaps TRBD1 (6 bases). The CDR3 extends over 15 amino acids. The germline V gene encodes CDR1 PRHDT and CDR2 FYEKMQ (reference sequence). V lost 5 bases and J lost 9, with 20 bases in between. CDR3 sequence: CASSPRNTVGGEQFF. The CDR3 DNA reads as TGTGCCAGCAGCCCTCGGAATACGGTAGGGGGTGAGCAGTTCTTC.

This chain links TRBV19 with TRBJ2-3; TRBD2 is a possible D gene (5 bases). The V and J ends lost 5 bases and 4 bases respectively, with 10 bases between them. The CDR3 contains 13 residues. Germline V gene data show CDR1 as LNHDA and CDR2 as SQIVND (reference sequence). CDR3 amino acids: CASSLGLADTQYF. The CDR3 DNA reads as TGTGCCAGTAGTCTTGGACTCGCAGATACGCAGTATTTT.

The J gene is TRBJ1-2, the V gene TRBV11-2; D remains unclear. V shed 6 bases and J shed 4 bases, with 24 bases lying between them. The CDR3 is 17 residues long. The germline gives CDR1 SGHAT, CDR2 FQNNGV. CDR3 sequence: CASRSWDRDRLFYGYTF. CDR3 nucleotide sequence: TGTGCCAGCAGGTCCTGGGATCGGGATCGACTCTTCTATGGCTACACCTTC.

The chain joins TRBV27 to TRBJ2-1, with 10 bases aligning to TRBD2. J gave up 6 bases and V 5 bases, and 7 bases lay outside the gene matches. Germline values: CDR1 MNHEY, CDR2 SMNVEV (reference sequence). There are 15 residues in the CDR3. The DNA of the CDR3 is TGTGCCAGCAGTCCAGTGACTAGCGGGCTCAATGAGCAGTTCTTC. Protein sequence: CASSPVTSGLNEQFF.

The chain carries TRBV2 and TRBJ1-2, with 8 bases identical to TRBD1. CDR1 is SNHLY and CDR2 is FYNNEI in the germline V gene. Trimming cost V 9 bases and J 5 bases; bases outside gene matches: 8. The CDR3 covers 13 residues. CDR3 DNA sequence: TGTGCCAGATCCGGGACAGGCCAATATGGCTACACCTTC. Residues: CARSGTGQYGYTF.

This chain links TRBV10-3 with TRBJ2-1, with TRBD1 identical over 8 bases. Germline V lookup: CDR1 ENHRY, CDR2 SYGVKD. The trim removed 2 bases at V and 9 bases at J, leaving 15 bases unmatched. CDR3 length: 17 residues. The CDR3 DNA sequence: TGTGCCATCAGTGAGCCCACCCTGGGGCAGGGGGCAGTTGAGCAGTTCTTC. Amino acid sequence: CAISEPTLGQGAVEQFF.

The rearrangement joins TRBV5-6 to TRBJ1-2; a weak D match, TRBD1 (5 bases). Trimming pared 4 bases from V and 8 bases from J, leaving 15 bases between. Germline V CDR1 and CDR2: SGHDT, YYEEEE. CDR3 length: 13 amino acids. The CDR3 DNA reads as TGTGCCAGCAGCGTTGCAGGGATCTACGGCTACACCTTC. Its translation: CASSVAGIYGYTF.

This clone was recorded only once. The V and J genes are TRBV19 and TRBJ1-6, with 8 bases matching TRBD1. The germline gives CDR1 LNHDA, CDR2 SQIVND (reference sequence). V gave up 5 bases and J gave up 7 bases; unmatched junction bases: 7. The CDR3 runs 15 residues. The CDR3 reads CASSVGQGSNSPLHF. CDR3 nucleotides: TGTGCCAGTAGTGTCGGACAGGGAAGCAATTCACCCCTCCACTTT.

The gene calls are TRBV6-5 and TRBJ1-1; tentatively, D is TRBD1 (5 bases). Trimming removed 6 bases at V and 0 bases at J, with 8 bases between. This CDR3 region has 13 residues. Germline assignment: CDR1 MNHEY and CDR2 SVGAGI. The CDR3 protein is CASRIQVNTEAFF. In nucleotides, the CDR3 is TGTGCCAGCAGAATACAGGTGAACACTGAAGCTTTCTTT.

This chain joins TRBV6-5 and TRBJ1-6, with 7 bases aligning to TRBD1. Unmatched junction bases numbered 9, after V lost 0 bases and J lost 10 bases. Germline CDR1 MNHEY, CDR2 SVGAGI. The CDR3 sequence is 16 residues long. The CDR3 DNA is TGTGCCAGCAGTTACTCTTTCCAGACAGGGCAATCACCCCTCCACTTT. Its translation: CASSYSFQTGQSPLHF.

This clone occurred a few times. The CDR3 reads CASSAGGQGDYEQYF. The CDR3 DNA sequence: TGTGCCAGCAGCGCAGGGGGACAGGGGGACTACGAGCAGTACTTC. J is TRBJ2-7 and V is TRBV7-8; 11 bases line up with TRBD1. Germline V lookup: CDR1 SGHVS, CDR2 FQNEAQ. With 5 bases clipped from V and 3 bases from J, the junction kept 6 bases outside the gene matches. This CDR3 spans 15 amino acids.

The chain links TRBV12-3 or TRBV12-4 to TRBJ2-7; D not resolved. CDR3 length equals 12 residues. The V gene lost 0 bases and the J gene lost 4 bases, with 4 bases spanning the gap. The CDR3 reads CASSLARYEQYF. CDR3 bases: TGTGCCAGCAGTTTAGCGCGATACGAGCAGTACTTC.

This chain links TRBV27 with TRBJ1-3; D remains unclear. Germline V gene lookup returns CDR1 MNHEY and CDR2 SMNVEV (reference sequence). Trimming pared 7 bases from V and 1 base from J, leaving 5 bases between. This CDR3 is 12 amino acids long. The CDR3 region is CASIRSGNTIYF. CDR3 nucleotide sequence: TGTGCCAGCATTCGGTCTGGAAACACCATATATTTT.